This TCR beta chain was sequenced during a study of blood T cell repertoires in COVID-19. Study details: Both acute and convalescent COVID-19 samples were obtained from the United States, Italy and Spain.

Individuals drawn from 24 US areas were roughly 18 to 95 years old. Trimming took 1 base from V and 7 from J, leaving 10 bases between them. Per germline, CDR1 MDHEN and CDR2 SYDVKM. This CDR3 has 13 amino acids. Generated by immunoSEQ multiplex PCR, the TCRdb table keeps only in-frame clones and is missing some. The data contain some 330,000 clones, 88% of them seen just once; the ten biggest clones take up 5% to 6%. The J gene is TRBJ1-2, the V gene TRBV28; D ambiguous. The TCR sequence derives from a man aged 30 to 45 who had recovered from COVID-19. Sequenced material: PBMCs or T cells enriched from blood (not recorded which). The CDR3: CASSLFGSLGYTF. The CDR3 DNA follows: TGTGCCAGCAGTTTATTTGGCAGTCTTGGCTACACCTTC.